These T cell receptor beta chains were read from a single sample in a study of neurological immune-mediated disorders. Via MiXCR, TCRdb re-called the 5' RACE reads, giving one row per CDR3 protein. The table lists some 50,000 distinct CDR3 sequences, roughly a quarter of them singletons. Sequences were obtained from PBMCs. The receptors come from a woman aged 65 to 85 in good health. Both conserved end residues are part of each CDR3. Fields, in order: V gene, clone size, J gene, D gene, CDR3 protein, CDR3 DNA. The D gene is left open where the match is weak. Clone size is shown for a subset of rows, as once, few, many or a class of expanded clone.

v_gene: TRBV3-1; abundance: many; j_gene: TRBJ2-5; d_gene: NA; CDR3aa: CASSLTVVQETQYF; CDR3nt: TGTGCCAGCAGCCTGACAGTAGTCCAAGAGACCCAGTACTTC
v_gene: TRBV5-1; abundance: NA; j_gene: TRBJ1-1; d_gene: TRBD1; CDR3aa: CASSPATGLNTEAFF; CDR3nt: TGCGCCAGCAGCCCGGCGACAGGGTTGAACACTGAAGCTTTCTTT
v_gene: TRBV7-2; abundance: NA; j_gene: TRBJ1-5; d_gene: NA; CDR3aa: CASSLGGGTNQPQHF; CDR3nt: TGTGCCAGCAGCTTAGGGGGCGGAACCAATCAGCCCCAGCATTTT
v_gene: TRBV14; abundance: NA; j_gene: TRBJ2-1; d_gene: NA; CDR3aa: CASSHEYQGNEQFF; CDR3nt: TGTGCCAGCAGCCACGAATATCAAGGGAATGAGCAGTTCTTC
v_gene: TRBV20-1; abundance: many; j_gene: TRBJ2-1; d_gene: TRBD2; CDR3aa: CSARDSSRSGGSYNEQFF; CDR3nt: TGCAGTGCTAGAGATTCCTCCCGTAGCGGGGGCTCCTACAATGAGCAGTTCTTC
v_gene: TRBV6-1; abundance: few; j_gene: TRBJ2-1; d_gene: TRBD1; CDR3aa: CASRKFRQGLDEQFF; CDR3nt: TGTGCCAGCAGGAAATTTAGACAGGGTTTGGATGAGCAGTTCTTC
v_gene: TRBV25-1; abundance: NA; j_gene: TRBJ2-5; d_gene: NA; CDR3aa: CASSRGGGKETQYF; CDR3nt: TGTGCCAGCAGTCGTGGAGGGGGAAAAGAGACCCAGTACTTC
v_gene: TRBV20-1; abundance: many; j_gene: TRBJ2-7; d_gene: NA; CDR3aa: CSVRGDVGEQYF; CDR3nt: TGCAGTGTACGTGGGGACGTGGGCGAGCAGTACTTC
v_gene: TRBV9; abundance: many; j_gene: TRBJ1-2; d_gene: NA; CDR3aa: CASSTRTANYGYTF; CDR3nt: TGTGCCAGCAGCACCCGGACAGCTAACTATGGCTACACCTTC
v_gene: TRBV7-8; abundance: NA; j_gene: TRBJ1-5; d_gene: NA; CDR3aa: CASSSLNRDANQPQHF; CDR3nt: TGTGCCAGCAGCTCGTTAAACCGGGATGCTAACCAGCCCCAGCATTTT
v_gene: TRBV7-2; abundance: many; j_gene: TRBJ2-7; d_gene: NA; CDR3aa: CASSLGASRAYEQYF; CDR3nt: TGTGCCAGCAGCTTAGGTGCTAGCCGAGCCTACGAGCAGTACTTC
v_gene: TRBV12-3/TRBV12-4; abundance: few; j_gene: TRBJ2-7; d_gene: TRBD2; CDR3aa: CASSSTAGGAYEQYF; CDR3nt: TGTGCCAGCAGTTCCACGGCGGGAGGGGCCTACGAGCAGTACTTC
v_gene: TRBV11-2; abundance: NA; j_gene: TRBJ2-7; d_gene: TRBD2; CDR3aa: CASSRGLADTEQYF; CDR3nt: TGTGCCAGCAGCCGCGGACTAGCGGACACGGAGCAGTACTTC
v_gene: TRBV29-1; abundance: many; j_gene: TRBJ2-5; d_gene: NA; CDR3aa: CSVGRRGETQYF; CDR3nt: TGCAGCGTAGGGCGCCGAGGCGAGACCCAGTACTTC
v_gene: TRBV5-1; abundance: many; j_gene: TRBJ2-7; d_gene: TRBD2; CDR3aa: CASSSLLAGDEQYF; CDR3nt: TGCGCCAGCAGCTCTTTACTAGCGGGAGACGAGCAGTACTTC
v_gene: TRBV7-2; abundance: many; j_gene: TRBJ2-2; d_gene: NA; CDR3aa: CASSVIQNTGELFF; CDR3nt: TGTGCCAGCAGCGTAATTCAGAACACCGGGGAGCTGTTTTTT
v_gene: TRBV9; abundance: many; j_gene: TRBJ2-5; d_gene: TRBD2; CDR3aa: CASSISSGSVQETQYF; CDR3nt: TGTGCCAGCAGCATCAGTAGCGGGAGTGTACAAGAGACCCAGTACTTC
v_gene: TRBV20-1; abundance: many; j_gene: TRBJ2-3; d_gene: TRBD1; CDR3aa: CSAPTGGLTDTQYF; CDR3nt: TGCAGTGCCCCTACAGGGGGACTCACAGATACGCAGTATTTT
v_gene: TRBV7-2; abundance: many; j_gene: TRBJ2-7; d_gene: NA; CDR3aa: CASSVSSVYEQYF; CDR3nt: TGTGCCAGCAGCGTTAGTTCGGTCTACGAGCAGTACTTC
v_gene: TRBV24-1; abundance: many; j_gene: TRBJ2-3; d_gene: NA; CDR3aa: CATSDPPTDTQYF; CDR3nt: TGTGCCACCAGTGACCCCCCCACAGATACGCAGTATTTT
v_gene: TRBV7-8; abundance: many; j_gene: TRBJ1-1; d_gene: NA; CDR3aa: CASSPRVVGNTEAFF; CDR3nt: TGTGCCAGCAGCCCCCGGGTCGTCGGGAACACTGAAGCTTTCTTT
v_gene: TRBV29-1; abundance: many; j_gene: TRBJ1-5; d_gene: TRBD1; CDR3aa: CSVRQGPNQPQHF; CDR3nt: TGCAGCGTCCGACAGGGGCCCAATCAGCCCCAGCATTTT
v_gene: TRBV24-1; abundance: many; j_gene: TRBJ2-3; d_gene: NA; CDR3aa: CATPTLGDTQYF; CDR3nt: TGTGCCACACCGACCCTGGGAGATACGCAGTATTTT
v_gene: TRBV6-1; abundance: many; j_gene: TRBJ2-3; d_gene: NA; CDR3aa: CAADTGFGDTQYF; CDR3nt: TGTGCCGCCGATACTGGGTTTGGAGATACGCAGTATTTT
v_gene: TRBV20-1; abundance: many; j_gene: TRBJ1-2; d_gene: NA; CDR3aa: CSARTPDGYGYTF; CDR3nt: TGCAGTGCTAGGACACCCGATGGGTATGGCTACACCTTC
v_gene: TRBV7-9; abundance: NA; j_gene: TRBJ1-1; d_gene: TRBD1; CDR3aa: CASSWGQGGTEAFF; CDR3nt: TGTGCCAGCAGCTGGGGGCAGGGGGGCACTGAAGCTTTCTTT
v_gene: TRBV9; abundance: many; j_gene: TRBJ1-1; d_gene: NA; CDR3aa: CASSGPGLQNTEAFF; CDR3nt: TGTGCCAGCAGCGGACCGGGACTTCAGAACACTGAAGCTTTCTTT
v_gene: TRBV9; abundance: once; j_gene: TRBJ2-2; d_gene: NA; CDR3aa: CASSVDPWAGELFF; CDR3nt: TGTGCCAGCAGCGTAGACCCATGGGCCGGGGAGCTGTTTTTT
v_gene: TRBV4-3; abundance: many; j_gene: TRBJ2-2; d_gene: TRBD2; CDR3aa: CASSQLAGGLGELFF; CDR3nt: TGCGCCAGCAGCCAGTTAGCGGGAGGGCTCGGGGAGCTGTTTTTT
v_gene: TRBV7-2; abundance: once; j_gene: TRBJ2-1; d_gene: NA; CDR3aa: CASSPLGGFPNEQFF; CDR3nt: TGTGCCAGCAGCCCACTCGGAGGGTTCCCCAATGAGCAGTTCTTC
v_gene: TRBV5-1; abundance: many; j_gene: TRBJ2-2; d_gene: TRBD2; CDR3aa: CASSSNRLAALSGTGELFF; CDR3nt: TGCGCCAGCAGCTCGAACAGACTAGCGGCTCTGTCGGGCACCGGGGAGCTGTTTTTT
v_gene: TRBV5-1; abundance: many; j_gene: TRBJ2-1; d_gene: TRBD1; CDR3aa: CASSLEGTGPYNEQFF; CDR3nt: TGCGCCAGCAGCTTGGAAGGGACAGGGCCTTACAATGAGCAGTTCTTC
v_gene: TRBV5-1; abundance: NA; j_gene: TRBJ1-1; d_gene: TRBD1; CDR3aa: CASSLWTGTNTEAFF; CDR3nt: TGCGCCAGCAGCCTATGGACAGGGACGAACACTGAAGCTTTCTTT
v_gene: TRBV5-1; abundance: few; j_gene: TRBJ1-5; d_gene: NA; CDR3aa: CASSLYGGMDQPQHF; CDR3nt: TGCGCCAGCAGCTTGTATGGGGGCATGGATCAGCCCCAGCATTTT
v_gene: TRBV6-6; abundance: many; j_gene: TRBJ1-5; d_gene: NA; CDR3aa: CASSLSGRAQHF; CDR3nt: TGTGCCAGCAGCCTGTCCGGGAGGGCCCAGCATTTT
v_gene: TRBV5-1; abundance: few; j_gene: TRBJ2-5; d_gene: TRBD2; CDR3aa: CASSSGLAGGRQETQYF; CDR3nt: TGCGCCAGCAGCTCCGGACTAGCGGGGGGGCGCCAAGAGACCCAGTACTTC
v_gene: TRBV14; abundance: many; j_gene: TRBJ1-1; d_gene: NA; CDR3aa: CASSQTRFDRPNTEAFF; CDR3nt: TGTGCCAGCAGCCAGACAAGATTCGACAGACCAAACACTGAAGCTTTCTTT
v_gene: TRBV20-1; abundance: many; j_gene: TRBJ2-5; d_gene: NA; CDR3aa: CSAREPSKSETQYF; CDR3nt: TGCAGTGCTAGAGAGCCCTCCAAATCGGAGACCCAGTACTTC
v_gene: TRBV27; abundance: once; j_gene: TRBJ2-1; d_gene: NA; CDR3aa: CASSLSANPFNEQFF; CDR3nt: TGTGCCAGCAGTTTATCAGCGAACCCATTCAATGAGCAGTTCTTC
v_gene: TRBV29-1; abundance: NA; j_gene: TRBJ2-7; d_gene: NA; CDR3aa: CSVGKGVSYEQYF; CDR3nt: TGCAGCGTTGGAAAGGGGGTTTCCTACGAGCAGTACTTC
v_gene: TRBV5-1; abundance: NA; j_gene: TRBJ1-1; d_gene: NA; CDR3aa: CASSLGGSDTEAFF; CDR3nt: TGCGCCAGCAGCCTGGGCGGGAGCGATACTGAAGCTTTCTTT
v_gene: TRBV7-2; abundance: many; j_gene: TRBJ2-1; d_gene: TRBD2; CDR3aa: CASSLGLAGRGEQFF; CDR3nt: TGTGCCAGCAGCTTAGGGTTAGCGGGAAGAGGTGAGCAGTTCTTC
v_gene: TRBV7-2; abundance: many; j_gene: TRBJ2-5; d_gene: NA; CDR3aa: CASSLPPALQGTQYF; CDR3nt: TGTGCCAGCAGCTTACCTCCGGCCCTACAGGGGACCCAGTACTTC
v_gene: TRBV7-9; abundance: many; j_gene: TRBJ1-1; d_gene: NA; CDR3aa: CASSWGDVTEAFF; CDR3nt: TGTGCCAGCAGCTGGGGAGATGTGACTGAAGCTTTCTTT
v_gene: TRBV5-5; abundance: NA; j_gene: TRBJ1-5; d_gene: NA; CDR3aa: CASSYGGSGQPQHF; CDR3nt: TGTGCCAGCAGCTATGGCGGGTCGGGTCAGCCCCAGCATTTT
v_gene: TRBV5-1; abundance: few; j_gene: TRBJ2-2; d_gene: NA; CDR3aa: CASSPGQLNTGELFF; CDR3nt: TGCGCCAGCAGCCCCGGACAGCTTAACACCGGGGAGCTGTTTTTT
v_gene: TRBV20-1; abundance: NA; j_gene: TRBJ2-3; d_gene: TRBD1; CDR3aa: CSARDPQGAYDTQYF; CDR3nt: TGCAGTGCTAGAGACCCCCAGGGGGCATATGATACGCAGTATTTT
v_gene: TRBV20-1; abundance: many; j_gene: TRBJ2-5; d_gene: NA; CDR3aa: CSAIGRQGRETQYF; CDR3nt: TGCAGTGCTATCGGTCGTCAGGGCCGAGAGACCCAGTACTTC
v_gene: TRBV20-1; abundance: many; j_gene: TRBJ2-2; d_gene: TRBD1; CDR3aa: CSAIDRRQGGELFF; CDR3nt: TGCAGTGCTATCGACCGACGACAGGGCGGGGAGCTGTTTTTT
v_gene: TRBV4-3; abundance: NA; j_gene: TRBJ2-1; d_gene: NA; CDR3aa: CASSPRAGFEQFF; CDR3nt: TGCGCCAGCAGCCCCCGAGCCGGGTTTGAGCAGTTCTTC
v_gene: TRBV6-5; abundance: NA; j_gene: TRBJ2-5; d_gene: NA; CDR3aa: CASSRWAYQETQYF; CDR3nt: TGTGCCAGCAGTAGGTGGGCCTACCAAGAGACCCAGTACTTC
v_gene: TRBV20-1; abundance: few; j_gene: TRBJ2-7; d_gene: TRBD1; CDR3aa: CSAGGRGFTSYEQYF; CDR3nt: TGCAGTGCCGGCGGCAGGGGGTTCACCTCCTACGAGCAGTACTTC
v_gene: TRBV12-3/TRBV12-4; abundance: many; j_gene: TRBJ2-3; d_gene: NA; CDR3aa: CASSFERPTDTQYF; CDR3nt: TGTGCCAGCAGTTTTGAAAGGCCCACAGATACGCAGTATTTT
v_gene: TRBV5-1; abundance: NA; j_gene: TRBJ1-4; d_gene: NA; CDR3aa: CASSPNTDEKLFF; CDR3nt: TGCGCCAGCAGCCCGAACACTGACGAAAAACTGTTTTTT
v_gene: TRBV20-1; abundance: many; j_gene: TRBJ2-3; d_gene: NA; CDR3aa: CSATNGLGAPDTQYF; CDR3nt: TGCAGTGCTACCAATGGACTCGGGGCACCAGATACGCAGTATTTT
v_gene: TRBV18; abundance: few; j_gene: TRBJ2-1; d_gene: TRBD2; CDR3aa: CASSPGLAGASSYNEQFF; CDR3nt: TGTGCCAGCTCGCCGGGACTAGCGGGAGCGAGCTCCTACAATGAGCAGTTCTTC
v_gene: TRBV28; abundance: NA; j_gene: TRBJ1-1; d_gene: NA; CDR3aa: CASSSPALNTEAFF; CDR3nt: TGTGCCAGCAGTTCCCCCGCGTTGAACACTGAAGCTTTCTTT
v_gene: TRBV5-5; abundance: many; j_gene: TRBJ2-2; d_gene: NA; CDR3aa: CASTLLSGELFF; CDR3nt: TGTGCCAGCACCTTACTATCCGGGGAGCTGTTTTTT
v_gene: TRBV5-1; abundance: NA; j_gene: TRBJ2-1; d_gene: TRBD2; CDR3aa: CASSSGTSGGARYNEQFF; CDR3nt: TGCGCCAGCAGCTCCGGGACTAGCGGGGGGGCCAGATACAATGAGCAGTTCTTC